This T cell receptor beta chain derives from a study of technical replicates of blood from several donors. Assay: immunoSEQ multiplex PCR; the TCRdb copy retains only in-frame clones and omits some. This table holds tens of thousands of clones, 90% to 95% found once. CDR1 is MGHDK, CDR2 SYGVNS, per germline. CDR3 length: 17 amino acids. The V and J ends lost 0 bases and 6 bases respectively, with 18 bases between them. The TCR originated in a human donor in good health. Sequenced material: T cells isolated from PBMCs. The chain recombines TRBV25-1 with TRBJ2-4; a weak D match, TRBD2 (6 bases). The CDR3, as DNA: TGTGCCAGCAGTGAATACGGAGGGACGGGGTCTTTAAACATTCAGTACTTC. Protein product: CASSEYGGTGSLNIQYF.